This TCR beta chain was sequenced in a study of cytomegalovirus exposure and HLA in healthy donors. This CDR3 has 15 amino acids. The germline V gene has CDR1 GTSNPN and CDR2 SVGIG (reference sequence). Trimming left V 1 base short and J 6 bases short, with 16 bases between. Primers for the PCR totalled 60 Vbeta and 13 Jbeta. The table came from immunoSEQ multiplex PCR; TCRdb's copy has only in-frame clones and leaves some out. Of 90,000 to 150,000 clones detected, around four fifths appear once; the ten largest clones hold 1.5% to 2%. Sequenced sample: PBMCs. This chain uses TRBV30 with TRBJ1-5, with a weak D call TRBD1 (6 bases). The clonotype originates from a man aged 40-49 years in good health and CMV-seronegative. The CDR3 here is CAWSAPGERTQPQHF. CDR3 nucleotide sequence: TGTGCCTGGAGTGCTCCAGGGGAACGTACTCAGCCCCAGCATTTT.